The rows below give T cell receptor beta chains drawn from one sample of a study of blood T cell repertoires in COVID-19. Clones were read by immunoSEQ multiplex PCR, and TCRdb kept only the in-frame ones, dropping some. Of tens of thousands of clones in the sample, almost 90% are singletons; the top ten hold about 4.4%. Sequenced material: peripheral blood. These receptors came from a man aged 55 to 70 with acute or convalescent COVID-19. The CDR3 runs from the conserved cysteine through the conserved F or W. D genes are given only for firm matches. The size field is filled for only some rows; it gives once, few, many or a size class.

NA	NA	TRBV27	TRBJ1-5	CASSLGGIGQPQHF	TGTGCCAGCAGTTTGGGGGGGATCGGTCAGCCCCAGCATTTT
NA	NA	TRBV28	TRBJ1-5	CASKAYSNQPQHF	TGTGCCAGCAAAGCTTATAGCAATCAGCCCCAGCATTTT
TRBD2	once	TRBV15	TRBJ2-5	CATSRTSGQETQYF	TGTGCCACCAGCAGAACTAGCGGCCAGGAGACCCAGTACTTC
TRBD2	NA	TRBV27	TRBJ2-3	CASSRFWASGSGTDTQYF	TGTGCCAGCAGCCGATTCTGGGCTAGCGGGAGTGGCACAGATACGCAGTATTTT
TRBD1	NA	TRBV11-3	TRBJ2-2	CASSLDPDRILTGELFF	TGTGCCAGCAGCTTAGACCCGGACAGGATACTTACCGGGGAGCTGTTTTTT
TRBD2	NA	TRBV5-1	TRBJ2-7	CASSLGTSNEQYF	TGCGCCAGCAGCTTGGGGACTAGCAACGAGCAGTACTTC
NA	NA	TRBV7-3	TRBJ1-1	CASSLRSGGTEAFF	TGTGCCAGCAGCTTAAGGTCCGGGGGCACTGAAGCTTTCTTT
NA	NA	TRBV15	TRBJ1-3	CATRSGDTIYF	TGTGCCACCAGGTCCGGAGACACCATATATTTT
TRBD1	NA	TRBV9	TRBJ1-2	CASSAGTGPYGYTF	TGTGCCAGCAGCGCCGGGACAGGCCCCTATGGCTACACCTTC
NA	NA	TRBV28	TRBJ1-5	CASSLGGDNQPQHF	TGTGCCAGCAGTCTTGGGGGCGATAATCAGCCCCAGCATTTT
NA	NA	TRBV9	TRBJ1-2	CASSVDRANYGYTF	TGTGCCAGCAGCGTGGACAGAGCTAACTATGGCTACACCTTC
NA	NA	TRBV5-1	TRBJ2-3	CASSLAADTQYF	TGCGCCAGCAGCTTGGCCGCAGATACGCAGTATTTT
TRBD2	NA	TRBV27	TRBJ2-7	CASSFSGLAGATPYEQYF	TGTGCCAGCAGTTTCTCGGGACTAGCGGGAGCAACCCCCTACGAGCAGTACTTC
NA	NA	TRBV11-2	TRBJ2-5	CASSPRTVIGGTQYF	TGTGCCAGCAGCCCGAGAACGGTGATAGGAGGGACCCAGTACTTC
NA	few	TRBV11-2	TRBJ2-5	CASSLGRRGGKETQYF	TGTGCCAGCAGCTTGGGGCGCAGGGGAGGGAAAGAGACCCAGTACTTC
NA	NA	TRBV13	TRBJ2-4	CASSLGQIAKNIQYF	TGTGCCAGCAGCTTAGGTCAGATAGCCAAAAACATTCAGTACTTC
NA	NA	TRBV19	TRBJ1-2	CASSIDRNYGYTF	TGTGCCAGTAGTATAGACAGAAACTATGGCTACACCTTC
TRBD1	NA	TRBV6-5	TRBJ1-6	CASSYGTDNSPLHF	TGTGCCAGCAGTTACGGGACAGATAATTCACCCCTCCACTTT
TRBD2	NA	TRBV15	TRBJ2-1	CATGTSVYNEQFF	TGTGCCACCGGGACTAGCGTCTACAATGAGCAGTTCTTC
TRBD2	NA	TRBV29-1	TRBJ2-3	CSVDLGAGGPDTQYF	TGCAGCGTTGATTTAGGAGCGGGAGGGCCAGATACGCAGTATTTT
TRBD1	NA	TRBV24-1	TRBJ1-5	CATSAGQAQNQPQHF	TGTGCCACCAGTGCCGGACAGGCACAGAATCAGCCCCAGCATTTT
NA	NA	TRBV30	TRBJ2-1	CAWSQGNEQFF	TGTGCCTGGAGTCAGGGCAATGAGCAGTTCTTC
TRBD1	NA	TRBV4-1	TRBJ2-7	CASSPAWDRGGEQYF	TGCGCCAGCAGCCCCGCCTGGGACAGGGGAGGCGAGCAGTACTTC
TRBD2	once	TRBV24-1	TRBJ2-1	CATSSTSGTGQFF	TGTGCCACCAGTTCGACTAGCGGAACGGGACAGTTCTTC
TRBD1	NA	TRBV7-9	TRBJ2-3	CASSIGQGAVADTQYF	TGTGCCAGCAGCATAGGACAGGGGGCAGTGGCAGATACGCAGTATTTT
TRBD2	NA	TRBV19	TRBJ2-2	CAAGGYTGELFF	TGTGCCGCGGGAGGGTACACCGGGGAGCTGTTTTTT
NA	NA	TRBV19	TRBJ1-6	CASSISEVNSPLHF	TGTGCCAGTAGTATTTCTGAGGTGAATTCACCCCTCCACTTT
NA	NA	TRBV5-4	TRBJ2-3	CASTPSGQDTQYF	TGTGCCAGCACCCCGTCTGGGCAAGATACGCAGTATTTT
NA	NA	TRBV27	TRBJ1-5	CASGFREHQPQHF	TGTGCCAGCGGATTCCGGGAGCATCAGCCCCAGCATTTT
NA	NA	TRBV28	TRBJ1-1	CASSLYRQEAFF	TGTGCCAGCAGTTTATACAGGCAAGAAGCTTTCTTT
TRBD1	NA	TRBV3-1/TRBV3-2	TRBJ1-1	CASSRRGQGYTEAFF	TGTGCCAGCAGCCGCCGGGGACAGGGGTACACTGAAGCTTTCTTT
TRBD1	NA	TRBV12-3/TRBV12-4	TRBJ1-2	CASSPGQGVGYTF	TGTGCCAGCAGTCCGGGACAGGGAGTTGGCTACACCTTC
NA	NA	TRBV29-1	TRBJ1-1	CSVAEGNTEAFF	TGCAGCGTCGCCGAGGGGAACACTGAAGCTTTCTTT
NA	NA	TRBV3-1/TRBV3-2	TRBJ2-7	CASSHLDSTYEQYF	TGTGCCAGCAGCCACTTGGACTCAACCTACGAGCAGTACTTC
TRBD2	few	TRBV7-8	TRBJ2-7	CASSLASGLADSYEQYF	TGTGCCAGCAGCTTAGCCTCCGGACTAGCGGACTCCTACGAGCAGTACTTC
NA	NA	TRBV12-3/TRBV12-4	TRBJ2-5	CASSLSGRETQYF	TGTGCCAGCAGTCTGTCGGGTCGGGAGACCCAGTACTTC
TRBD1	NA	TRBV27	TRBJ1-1	CASSTRTGWRFTEAFF	TGTGCCAGCAGTACTAGGACAGGGTGGCGATTCACTGAAGCTTTCTTT
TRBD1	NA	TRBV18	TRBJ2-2	CASSPGTVDTGELFF	TGTGCCAGCTCACCAGGGACAGTTGACACCGGGGAGCTGTTTTTT
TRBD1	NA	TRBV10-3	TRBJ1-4	CAISDYGTGNEKLFF	TGTGCCATCAGTGACTATGGGACAGGGAATGAAAAACTGTTTTTT
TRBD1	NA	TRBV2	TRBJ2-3	CAGRDRGDTQYF	TGTGCCGGCCGGGACAGGGGTGATACGCAGTATTTT
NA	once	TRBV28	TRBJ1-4	CASSSVNAWTLNEKLFF	TGTGCCAGCAGTTCTGTTAATGCATGGACACTTAATGAAAAACTGTTTTTT
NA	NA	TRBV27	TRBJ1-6	CASSGGGRLNSPLHF	TGTGCCAGCAGTGGGGGGGGGCGGTTAAATTCACCCCTCCACTTT
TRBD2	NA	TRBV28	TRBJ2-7	CASSSLRLAAAYEQYF	TGTGCCAGCAGTTCCCTGAGACTAGCGGCGGCCTACGAGCAGTACTTC
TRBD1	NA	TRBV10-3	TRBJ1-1	CAIRVDRGGAEAFF	TGTGCCATCAGGGTAGACAGGGGTGGCGCTGAAGCTTTCTTT
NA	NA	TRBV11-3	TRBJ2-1	CASSFTVTGEQFF	TGTGCCAGCAGCTTTACCGTAACAGGGGAGCAGTTCTTC
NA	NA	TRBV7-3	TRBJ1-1	CASSSQGRNTEAFF	TGTGCCAGCAGCTCACAGGGAAGGAACACTGAAGCTTTCTTT
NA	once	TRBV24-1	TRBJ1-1	CATSGAGNTEAFF	TGTGCCACCAGTGGTGCAGGGAACACTGAAGCTTTCTTT
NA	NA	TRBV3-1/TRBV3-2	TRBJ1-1	CASSHWGGVTEAFF	TGTGCCAGCAGCCATTGGGGAGGGGTGACTGAAGCTTTCTTT